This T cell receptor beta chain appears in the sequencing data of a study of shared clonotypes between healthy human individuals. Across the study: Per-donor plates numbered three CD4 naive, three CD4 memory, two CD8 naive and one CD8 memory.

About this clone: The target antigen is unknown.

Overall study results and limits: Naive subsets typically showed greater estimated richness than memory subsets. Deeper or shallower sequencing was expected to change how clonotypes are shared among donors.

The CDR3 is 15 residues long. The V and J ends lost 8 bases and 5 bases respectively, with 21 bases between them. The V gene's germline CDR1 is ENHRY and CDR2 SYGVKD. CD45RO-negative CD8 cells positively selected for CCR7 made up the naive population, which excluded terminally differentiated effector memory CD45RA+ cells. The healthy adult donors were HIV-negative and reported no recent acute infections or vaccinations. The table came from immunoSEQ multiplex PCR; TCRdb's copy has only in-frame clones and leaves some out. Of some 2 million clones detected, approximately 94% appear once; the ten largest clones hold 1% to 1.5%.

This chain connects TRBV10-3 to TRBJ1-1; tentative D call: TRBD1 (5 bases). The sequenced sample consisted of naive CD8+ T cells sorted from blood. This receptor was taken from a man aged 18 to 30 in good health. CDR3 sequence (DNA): TGTGCCATCGGGGGGAAGTCACAGTGGGGAACTGAAGCTTTCTTT. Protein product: CAIGGKSQWGTEAFF.